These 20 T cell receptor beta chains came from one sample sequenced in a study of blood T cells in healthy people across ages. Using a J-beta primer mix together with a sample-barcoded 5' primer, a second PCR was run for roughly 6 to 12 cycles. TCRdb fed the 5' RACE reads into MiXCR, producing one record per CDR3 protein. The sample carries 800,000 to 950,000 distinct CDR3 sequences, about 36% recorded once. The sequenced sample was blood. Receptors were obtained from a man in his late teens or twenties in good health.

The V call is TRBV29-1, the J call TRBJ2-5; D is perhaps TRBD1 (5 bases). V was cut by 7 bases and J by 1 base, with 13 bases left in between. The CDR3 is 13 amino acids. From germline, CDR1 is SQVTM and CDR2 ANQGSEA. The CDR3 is CSGVSRAQETQYF. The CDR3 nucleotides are TGCAGCGGCGTAAGCAGGGCCCAAGAGACCCAGTACTTC.

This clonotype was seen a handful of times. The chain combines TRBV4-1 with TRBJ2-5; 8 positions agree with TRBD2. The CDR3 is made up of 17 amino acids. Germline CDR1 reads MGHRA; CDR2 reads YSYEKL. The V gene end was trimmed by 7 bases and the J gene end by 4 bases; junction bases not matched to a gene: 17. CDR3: CASNTSCIRGGRETQYF. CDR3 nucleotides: TGCGCCAGCAACACAAGTTGTATTCGGGGGGGTCGAGAGACCCAGTACTTC.

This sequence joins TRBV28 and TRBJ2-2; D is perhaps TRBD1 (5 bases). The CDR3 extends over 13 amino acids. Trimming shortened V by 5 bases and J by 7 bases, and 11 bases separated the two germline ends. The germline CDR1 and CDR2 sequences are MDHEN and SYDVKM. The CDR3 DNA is TGTGCCAGCAGTCCCCCTAGGGGCGGGGAGCTGTTTTTT. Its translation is CASSPPRGGELFF.

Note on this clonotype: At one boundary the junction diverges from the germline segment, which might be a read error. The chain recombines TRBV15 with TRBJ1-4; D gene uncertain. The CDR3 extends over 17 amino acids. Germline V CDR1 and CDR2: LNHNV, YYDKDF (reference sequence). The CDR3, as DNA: TGCGCCACCAGCAGAGATCTAGGGTATCCAACTAATGAAAAACTGTTTTTT. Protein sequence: CATSRDLGYPTNEKLFF.

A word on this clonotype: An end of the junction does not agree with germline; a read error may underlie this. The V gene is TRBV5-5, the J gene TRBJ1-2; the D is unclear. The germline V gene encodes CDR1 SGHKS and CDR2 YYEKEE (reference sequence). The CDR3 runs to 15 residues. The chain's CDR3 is CTSSLEAGVLYGYTF. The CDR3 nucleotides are TGTACCAGCAGCTTGGAGGCCGGAGTCCTGTACGGCTACACCTTC.

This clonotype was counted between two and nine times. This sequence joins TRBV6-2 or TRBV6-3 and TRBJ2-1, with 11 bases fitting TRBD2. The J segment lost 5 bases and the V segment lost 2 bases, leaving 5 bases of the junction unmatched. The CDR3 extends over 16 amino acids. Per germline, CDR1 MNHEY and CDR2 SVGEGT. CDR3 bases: TGTGCCAGCAGTTACGCGACTAGCGGGGACAACAATGAGCAGTTCTTC. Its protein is CASSYATSGDNNEQFF.

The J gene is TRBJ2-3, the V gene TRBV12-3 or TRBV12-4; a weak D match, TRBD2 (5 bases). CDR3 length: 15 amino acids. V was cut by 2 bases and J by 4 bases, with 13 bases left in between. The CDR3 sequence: CASSLWRVDADTQYF. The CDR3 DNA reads TGTGCCAGCAGTTTATGGCGGGTGGATGCAGATACGCAGTATTTT.

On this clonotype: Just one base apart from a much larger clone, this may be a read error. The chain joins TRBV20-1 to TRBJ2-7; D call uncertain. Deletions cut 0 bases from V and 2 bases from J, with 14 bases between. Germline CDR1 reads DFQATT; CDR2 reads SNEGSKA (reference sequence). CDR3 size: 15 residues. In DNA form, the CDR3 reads TGCAGTGCTAGAGATCAGCGACATAGCACCTACGAGCAGTACTTC. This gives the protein CSARDQRHSTYEQYF.

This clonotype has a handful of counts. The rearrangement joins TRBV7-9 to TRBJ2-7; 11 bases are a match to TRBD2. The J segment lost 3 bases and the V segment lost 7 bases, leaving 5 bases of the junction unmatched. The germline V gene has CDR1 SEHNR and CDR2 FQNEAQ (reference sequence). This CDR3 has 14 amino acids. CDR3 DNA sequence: TGTGCCAGCACCCAGCTAGCGGGGGGCTACGAGCAGTACTTC. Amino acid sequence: CASTQLAGGYEQYF.

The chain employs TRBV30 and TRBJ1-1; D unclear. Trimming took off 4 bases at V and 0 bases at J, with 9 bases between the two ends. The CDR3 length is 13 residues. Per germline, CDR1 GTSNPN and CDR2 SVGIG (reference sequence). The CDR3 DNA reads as TGTGCCTGGACGGGTCAGATGAACACTGAAGCTTTCTTT. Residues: CAWTGQMNTEAFF.

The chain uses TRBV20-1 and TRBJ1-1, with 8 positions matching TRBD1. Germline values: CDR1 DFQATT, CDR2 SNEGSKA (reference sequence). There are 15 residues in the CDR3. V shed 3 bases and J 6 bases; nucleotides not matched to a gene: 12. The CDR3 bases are TGCAGTGCTAGCCGGGACAGGCTGAACGTTCCTGAAGCTTTCTTT. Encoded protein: CSASRDRLNVPEAFF.

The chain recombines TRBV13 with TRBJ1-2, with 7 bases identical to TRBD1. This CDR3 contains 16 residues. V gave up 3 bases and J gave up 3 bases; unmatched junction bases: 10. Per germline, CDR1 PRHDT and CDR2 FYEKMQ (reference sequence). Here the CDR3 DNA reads TGTGCCAGCAGCTTGGGCAGAGGGGGCATCGACTATGGCTACACCTTC. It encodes CASSLGRGGIDYGYTF. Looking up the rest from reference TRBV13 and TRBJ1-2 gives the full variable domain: AAGVIQSPRHLIKEKRETATLKCYPIPRHDTVYWYQQGPGQDPQFLISFYEKMQSDKGSIPDRFSAQQFSDYHSELNMSSLELGDSALYFCASSLGRGGIDYGYTFGSGTRLTVV.

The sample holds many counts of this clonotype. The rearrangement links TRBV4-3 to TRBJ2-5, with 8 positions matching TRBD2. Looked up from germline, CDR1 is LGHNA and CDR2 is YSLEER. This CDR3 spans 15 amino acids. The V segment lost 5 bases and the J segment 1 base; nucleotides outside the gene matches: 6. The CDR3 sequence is CASSMQRGTQETQYF. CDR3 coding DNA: TGCGCCAGCAGCATGCAGCGGGGGACCCAAGAGACCCAGTACTTC.

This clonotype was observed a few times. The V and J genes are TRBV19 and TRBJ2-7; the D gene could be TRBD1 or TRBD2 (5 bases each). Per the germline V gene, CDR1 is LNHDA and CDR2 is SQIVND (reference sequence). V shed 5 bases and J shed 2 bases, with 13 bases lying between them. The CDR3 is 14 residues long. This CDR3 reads CASSGGRGPYEQYF. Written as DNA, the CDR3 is TGTGCCAGTAGTGGAGGACGGGGCCCCTACGAGCAGTACTTC.

The CDR3 DNA sequence: TGTGCCAGCAGCCACTCGGGACAGGGATTCTATGGCTACACCTTC. It encodes CASSHSGQGFYGYTF. The chain couples TRBV4-2 to TRBJ1-2, with 9 nucleotides matching TRBD1. Trimming removed 3 bases from V and 4 bases from J; junction bases left unmatched: 6. CDR1 and CDR2 (germline): LGHNA, YNFKEQ. The length of the CDR3 is 15 residues.

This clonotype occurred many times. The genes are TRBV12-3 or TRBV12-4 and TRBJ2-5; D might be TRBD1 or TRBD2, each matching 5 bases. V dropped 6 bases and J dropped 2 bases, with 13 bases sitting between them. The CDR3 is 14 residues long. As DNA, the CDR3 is TGTGCCAGCAGGGACGGGACGGAGCAAGAGACCCAGTACTTC. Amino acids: CASRDGTEQETQYF.

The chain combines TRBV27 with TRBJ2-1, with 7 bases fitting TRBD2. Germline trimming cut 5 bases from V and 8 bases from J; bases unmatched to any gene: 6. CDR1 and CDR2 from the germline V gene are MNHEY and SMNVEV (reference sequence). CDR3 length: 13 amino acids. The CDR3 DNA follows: TGTGCCAGCAGTGCGGGGGAGAAGGATGAGCAGTTCTTC. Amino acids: CASSAGEKDEQFF.

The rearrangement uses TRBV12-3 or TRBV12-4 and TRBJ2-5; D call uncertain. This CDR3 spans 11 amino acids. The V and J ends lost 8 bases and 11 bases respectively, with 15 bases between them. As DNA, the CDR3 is TGTGCCAGCGGGCTCGGCGATGAGCAGTACTTC. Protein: CASGLGDEQYF.

The CDR3 loop reads CASSQAYLRGAALNYGYTF. CDR3 DNA: TGTGCCAGCAGCCAAGCCTACCTCCGAGGGGCAGCCCTTAACTATGGCTACACCTTC. The chain has TRBV3-1 and TRBJ1-2; a possible D gene is TRBD1 (5 bases). The CDR3 sequence is 19 residues long. From germline, CDR1 is LGHDT and CDR2 YNNKEL (reference sequence). The ends were cut back, 1 base at V and 1 base at J, with 22 bases in the middle.

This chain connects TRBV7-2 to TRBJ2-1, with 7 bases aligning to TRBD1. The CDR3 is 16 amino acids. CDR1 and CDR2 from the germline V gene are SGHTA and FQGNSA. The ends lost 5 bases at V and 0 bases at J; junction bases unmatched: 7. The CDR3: CASSPVGQSSYNEQFF. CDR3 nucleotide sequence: TGTGCCAGCAGCCCAGTGGGACAGAGCTCCTACAATGAGCAGTTCTTC.